The clone carrying this T cell receptor (beta chain) showed up just a few times. With 1 base clipped from V and 3 bases from J, the junction kept 4 bases outside the gene matches. The CDR3 is 16 residues long. Germline CDR1 and CDR2: KGHDR and SFDVKD. This record belongs to a study of identical twins. All donors were healthy Caucasians. The authors used template switching to add a universal primer site and gave cDNA unique molecular identifiers. Using its own MiXCR run on the 5' RACE reads, TCRdb lists one record per CDR3 protein. Of 500,000 to 650,000 distinct CDR3 sequences detected, about a fifth appear once; the ten largest clones hold roughly 0.5%. The sample also formed part of further work on yellow fever vaccine responses in identical twins.

The V gene is TRBV24-1, the J gene TRBJ2-3, with 9 bases fitting TRBD2. The sequenced sample consisted of CD4+ T cells sorted from blood. This TCR was recovered from a woman aged 18-29 years in good health. CDR3 protein: CATSDFSSGRTDTQYF. The CDR3 DNA is TGTGCCACCAGTGATTTTTCAAGCGGGAGGACAGATACGCAGTATTTT.